This T cell receptor (beta chain) was sequenced during a study of shared clonotypes between healthy human individuals. Germline V gives CDR1 GTSNPN, CDR2 SVGIG (reference sequence). Germline trimming cut 0 bases from V and 3 bases from J; bases unmatched to any gene: 16. The CDR3 is 18 amino acids. Study findings and constraints: What limited the represented genetic and exposure-history diversity was the small number of donors. Relative to clonotypes present in all four donors, those not shared had lower generation probabilities. Memory subsets had estimated richness that was generally smaller than that of naive subsets. Depth of sequencing was expected to influence donor clonotype sharing.

This clone appeared once. Its antigen is not known. Produced via immunoSEQ multiplex PCR; TCRdb's table is partial and in-frame only. The sample yields roughly 2.2 million clones, around 90% seen once. The sequenced sample consisted of naive CD4+ T cells from PBMCs. The subset here: CD45RA+ positively selected. The receptor was derived from a man aged 18 to 30 in good health. Some clones in this sample may be carry-over from other donors' samples. V gene TRBV30 combines with J gene TRBJ1-1; 7 bases are shared with TRBD1. CDR3 protein: CAWSVEIVQGEGDTEAFF. The CDR3 DNA reads TGTGCCTGGAGTGTAGAGATTGTCCAGGGGGAGGGGGACACTGAAGCTTTCTTT.